The next 25 T cell receptor beta chains were all read from a single sample in a study of T-cell reconstitution after alpha-beta-depleted transplantation in children. Preparing the TCRbeta library involved the use of unique molecular identifiers. In TCRdb, the PCR reads were re-called with MiXCR into one record per CDR3 protein. The profile shows fewer than 400,000 distinct CDR3 sequences, approximately 23% of them singletons. The sample here was PBMCs, mostly from graft donor cells, taken 180 days after TCRalphabeta/CD19-depleted stem cell transplant. These receptors came from a male patient younger than 18 who had a stem cell transplant for acute lymphoblastic leukemia, so the T cells may come from the graft donor.

Only one count was recorded for this clonotype. The chain carries TRBV7-3 and TRBJ2-3, with 7 bases aligning to TRBD1. The CDR3 is 14 residues long. V dropped 6 bases and J dropped 3; count of bases not matched to a gene: 6. Germline-derived CDR1 and CDR2 are SGHTA and FQGTGA. The CDR3 spells CASRRQGRTDTQYF. The CDR3 DNA reads TGTGCCAGCAGGAGACAGGGTCGAACAGATACGCAGTATTTT.

Many counts were recorded for this clonotype. At one of its ends the junction is not consistent with the germline gene, which may arise from a read error. This chain joins TRBV5-1 and TRBJ2-7, with a weak D call TRBD2 (6 bases). Germline CDR1 SGHRS, CDR2 YFSETQ. The CDR3 covers 15 residues. The CDR3 region has the DNA TGTGCCAGCAGCTTGGCGGGGCAAGGGTACTACGAGCAGTACTTC. It encodes CASSLAGQGYYEQYF.

The chain is built from TRBV12-3 or TRBV12-4 and TRBJ1-2, with D hard to call. This CDR3 has 15 amino acids. Trimming took off 3 bases at V and 2 bases at J, with 13 bases between the two ends. CDR3 nucleotide sequence: TGTGCCAGCAGTTTTGTTGGCCGGTCCAACTATGGCTACACCTTC. Translated: CASSFVGRSNYGYTF.

This clonotype was recorded a few times. The chain is built from TRBV2 and TRBJ1-5, with a possible D match to TRBD1 (5 bases). The ends were cut back, 6 bases at V and 3 bases at J, with 12 bases in the middle. The CDR3 runs 14 residues. From germline, CDR1 is SNHLY and CDR2 FYNNEI. CDR3 amino acids: CASSLQGANQPQHF. The CDR3 DNA sequence: TGTGCCAGCAGCCTGCAGGGTGCCAATCAGCCCCAGCATTTT.

This clonotype occurred a few times. The V call is TRBV20-1, the J call TRBJ1-4; TRBD1 is a possible D gene (5 bases). Trimming removed 4 bases at V and 7 bases at J, with 13 bases between. The CDR3 totals 13 residues. The germline CDR1 and CDR2 sequences are DFQATT and SNEGSKA (reference sequence). In DNA form, the CDR3 reads TGCAGTGCTACCCAGGGTGGCGGTGAAAAACTGTTTTTT. This sequence encodes CSATQGGGEKLFF.

The V gene is TRBV9, the J gene TRBJ2-1; D gene ambiguous. Germline V gene sequence: CDR1 SGDLS, CDR2 YYNGEE. CDR3 size: 17 residues. V lost 4 bases and J lost 0, with 17 bases in between. Written as DNA, the CDR3 is TGTGCCAGCAGCCCGAACCCAACTGGAAGCTCCTACAATGAGCAGTTCTTC. Its translation: CASSPNPTGSSYNEQFF.

The CDR3 coding sequence is TGTGCCAGCAGCCCGAAGACTAGCGGGAACCAAGAGACCCAGTACTTC. Translation gives CASSPKTSGNQETQYF. This chain uses TRBV5-5 with TRBJ2-5; 11 nucleotides line up with TRBD2. The CDR3 extends over 16 amino acids. V trimming: 4 bases; J trimming: 0 bases; junction bases outside the gene matches: 5. Germline-derived CDR1 and CDR2 are SGHKS and YYEKEE (reference sequence).

This chain joins TRBV29-1 and TRBJ1-2, with TRBD1 as a possible D gene (5 bases). The germline V gene encodes CDR1 SQVTM and CDR2 ANQGSEA. The CDR3 runs to 10 residues. V was shortened by 7 bases and J by 7 bases, with 10 bases between the two germline ends. CDR3: CSAIGVGYTF. The CDR3 nucleotides are TGCAGCGCGATAGGGGTTGGCTACACCTTC.

This clonotype has only a few counts. The chain carries TRBV5-1 and TRBJ2-1, with TRBD2 matching 11 bases. V trimming: 1 base; J trimming: 6 bases; junction bases outside the gene matches: 9. The length of the CDR3 is 17 residues. In germline, CDR1 is SGHRS, CDR2 YFSETQ. The CDR3 loop reads CASSLPYNLAGGNEQFF. The CDR3 nucleotides are TGCGCCAGCAGCTTGCCCTATAACCTAGCGGGAGGCAATGAGCAGTTCTTC.

The chain links TRBV18 to TRBJ2-1, with TRBD1 identical over 7 bases. Trimming cost V 2 bases and J 4 bases; bases outside gene matches: 2. The CDR3 contains 14 residues. The germline gives CDR1 KGHSH, CDR2 LQKENI. CDR3 nucleotides: TGTGCCAGCTCACCAGGGGACAGTTACAATGAGCAGTTCTTC. Translation: CASSPGDSYNEQFF.

V usage is TRBV5-1 and J usage is TRBJ2-1, with TRBD2 identical over 7 bases. The V gene's germline CDR1 is SGHRS and CDR2 YFSETQ. There are 17 residues in the CDR3. After removal of 3 bases from V and 8 bases from J, the junction contained 17 bases not matched to a gene. CDR3 sequence: CASSWVFVGRWSYEQFF. The CDR3 DNA follows: TGCGCCAGCAGCTGGGTCTTTGTCGGGAGGTGGTCGTATGAGCAGTTCTTC.

The table lists this clonotype with many counts. This rearrangement joins TRBV4-1 to TRBJ2-4, with TRBD2 matching over 9 bases. The V gene end was trimmed by 3 bases and the J gene end by 3 bases; junction bases not matched to a gene: 9. Looked up from germline, CDR1 is MGHRA and CDR2 is YSYEKL. The CDR3 runs 17 residues. This chain's CDR3 is CASSQLGLAIGKNIQYF. Written as DNA, the CDR3 is TGCGCCAGCAGCCAGCTGGGACTAGCAATTGGCAAAAACATTCAGTACTTC.

This clonotype came up once. CDR3 coding DNA: TGCGCCAGCAGCTTGTTCGGTAGGGCCTACGAGCAGTACTTC. Translated: CASSLFGRAYEQYF. The chain combines TRBV5-1 with TRBJ2-7, with unresolved D. The CDR3 contains 14 residues. Germline V gene data show CDR1 as SGHRS and CDR2 as YFSETQ. Trimming shortened V by 1 base and J by 2 bases, and 10 bases separated the two germline ends.

The chain employs TRBV20-1 and TRBJ1-2; no reliable D call. From germline, CDR1 is DFQATT and CDR2 SNEGSKA (reference sequence). V lost 3 bases, J lost 2 bases, and 10 bases lay in between. This CDR3 has 13 residues. CDR3 DNA sequence: TGCAGTGCTAGCCCGCTTGACAACTATGGCTACACCTTC. Amino acid sequence: CSASPLDNYGYTF.

The CDR3 region is CASSLGGQGDGYTF. The CDR3 DNA reads TGTGCCAGCAGCTTAGGCGGACAGGGTGATGGCTACACCTTC. V and J are TRBV7-3 and TRBJ1-2; TRBD1 matches 8 bases. The CDR3 totals 14 residues. V trimming: 2 bases; J trimming: 6 bases; junction bases outside the gene matches: 5. Germline CDR1 is SGHTA and CDR2 is FQGTGA.

This clonotype occurred a few times. CDR3 loop: CATRGSRNQETQYF. As DNA, the CDR3 is TGCGCCACCAGGGGGTCGAGGAATCAAGAGACCCAGTACTTC. The chain joins TRBV5-1 to TRBJ2-5, with 7 bases matching TRBD1. This CDR3 is 14 amino acids long. The germline V gene has CDR1 SGHRS and CDR2 YFSETQ. Trimming took 9 bases from V and 2 from J; bases not matched to a gene: 10.

This clonotype came up many times. CDR3 DNA: TGCAGTGCTAGCCGTGAGGACGGCACAGATACGCAGTATTTT. Its translation is CSASREDGTDTQYF. J is TRBJ2-3 and V is TRBV20-1; D unresolved. With 3 bases removed from V and 1 base from J, the gap between germline ends came to 11 bases. The germline V gene has CDR1 DFQATT and CDR2 SNEGSKA (reference sequence). This CDR3 region has 14 residues.

This clonotype was detected a few times. This sequence joins TRBV24-1 and TRBJ2-3, with TRBD2 as a possible D gene (7 bases). Germline CDR1 KGHDR, CDR2 SFDVKD. V was clipped by 6 bases and J by 1 base, with 10 bases between them. There are 14 residues in the CDR3. CDR3 amino acids: CATSRGGGTDTQYF. The CDR3 coding sequence is TGTGCCACCAGTAGAGGGGGGGGCACAGATACGCAGTATTTT.

The sample holds a few counts of this clonotype. This chain connects TRBV7-9 to TRBJ1-4; 8 bases match TRBD1. CDR1 is SEHNR and CDR2 is FQNEAQ in the germline V gene (reference sequence). The ends lost 5 bases at V and 8 bases at J; junction bases unmatched: 13. The CDR3 is 16 residues long. This CDR3 is CASSPNPDRGPEKLFF. The CDR3 coding sequence is TGTGCCAGCAGCCCTAACCCCGACAGGGGTCCAGAAAAACTGTTTTTT.

The V and J genes are TRBV15 and TRBJ2-5, with 7 bases that match TRBD1. The trim removed 0 bases at V and 1 base at J, leaving 2 bases unmatched. Germline V gene lookup returns CDR1 LNHNV and CDR2 YYDKDF (reference sequence). CDR3 length equals 15 residues. CDR3 residues: CATSREGDSQETQYF. The CDR3 bases are TGTGCCACCAGCAGAGAAGGGGACAGCCAAGAGACCCAGTACTTC.

This clonotype was detected only a few times. This chain connects TRBV18 to TRBJ2-5; D might be TRBD1 (6 bases). With 2 bases removed from V and 4 bases from J, the gap between germline ends came to 14 bases. The CDR3 loop spans 15 amino acids. Germline V lookup: CDR1 KGHSH, CDR2 LQKENI. This CDR3 reads CASSPAGAGAETQYF. The CDR3 DNA follows: TGTGCCAGCTCACCAGCGGGCGCAGGGGCAGAGACCCAGTACTTC.

The chain uses TRBV14 and TRBJ2-3; 13 nucleotides agree with TRBD2. Germline-derived CDR1 and CDR2 are SGHDN and FVKESK. The CDR3 is 18 residues long. The J segment lost 3 bases and the V segment lost 2 bases, leaving 8 bases of the junction unmatched. The chain's CDR3 is CASSQPGLAGAPTDTQYF. CDR3 bases: TGTGCCAGCAGCCAACCCGGACTAGCGGGAGCACCAACAGATACGCAGTATTTT.

In this sample, this clonotype turned up a few times. This chain uses TRBV11-2 with TRBJ2-2; D gene ambiguous. This CDR3 has 16 residues. Germline V gene sequence: CDR1 SGHAT, CDR2 FQNNGV. With 6 bases removed from V and 3 bases from J, the gap between germline ends came to 17 bases. The CDR3 nucleotides read TGTGCCAGCAGTCCGGAAGGGTGGACGGACACCGGGGAGCTGTTTTTT. Amino acid sequence: CASSPEGWTDTGELFF.

The table lists this clonotype with a few counts. CDR3 sequence (DNA): TGTGCCAGCAGTCCCACCCGGTTGGTCGACGAGACCCAGTACTTC. It codes for CASSPTRLVDETQYF. The chain links TRBV12-3 or TRBV12-4 to TRBJ2-5; D not resolved. The CDR3 covers 15 residues. V was shortened by 5 bases and J by 5 bases, with 18 bases between the two germline ends.

In this sample, this clonotype turned up a few times. The rearrangement links TRBV7-6 to TRBJ2-7, with 7 bases lining up with TRBD2. V was clipped by 1 base and J by 2 bases; unmatched bases: 11. Germline CDR1 SGHVS, CDR2 FNYEAQ. The CDR3 length is 17 residues. The CDR3 DNA sequence: TGTGCCAGCAGCTTAGTAGGGCTAGCGGTTCGTCCCTACGAGCAGTACTTC. Translated: CASSLVGLAVRPYEQYF.